These T cell receptor beta chains were read from a single sample in a study of neurological immune-mediated disorders. TCRdb re-called the 5' RACE reads through MiXCR, storing one row per CDR3 protein. The table lists over 55,000 distinct CDR3 sequences, 10% to 13% of them singletons. Sequenced material: PBMCs. Receptor source: a man aged 30 to 39 in good health. The CDR3 runs from the conserved cysteine through the conserved F or W. D genes are given only for firm matches. Some rows mark clone size as missing; the rest say once, few, many or name a class of expanded clone.

V gene	J gene	D gene	clone size	CDR3 protein	CDR3 DNA
TRBV20-1	TRBJ2-5	-	few	CSAWGPEGAQETQYF	TGCAGTGCTTGGGGGCCGGAGGGGGCCCAAGAGACCCAGTACTTC
TRBV12-3/TRBV12-4	TRBJ1-2	-	few	CASSLDALGGYTF	TGTGCCAGCAGTTTAGACGCCCTTGGAGGCTACACCTTC
TRBV9	TRBJ2-7	TRBD2	many	CASSPLKTSGNSYEQYF	TGTGCCAGCAGCCCCTTGAAGACTAGCGGGAACTCCTACGAGCAGTACTTC
TRBV15	TRBJ2-7	-	many	CATSRDEQGEQYF	TGTGCCACCAGCAGAGATGAACAGGGCGAGCAGTACTTC
TRBV29-1	TRBJ2-3	TRBD1	-	CSVEGQGAGDTQYF	TGCAGCGTTGAAGGCCAGGGGGCCGGAGATACGCAGTATTTT
TRBV25-1	TRBJ2-2	-	many	CASNLGQGTGELFF	TGTGCCAGCAATCTGGGGCAGGGGACCGGGGAGCTGTTTTTT
TRBV4-1	TRBJ2-5	-	many	CASSPGVAQETQYF	TGCGCCAGCAGCCCCGGGGTAGCCCAAGAGACCCAGTACTTC
TRBV20-1	TRBJ2-2	-	many	CSASSLGGANGELFF	TGCAGTGCTAGCTCCCTGGGGGGGGCGAACGGGGAGCTGTTTTTT
TRBV5-1	TRBJ2-5	-	many	CASSRLDTTQETQYF	TGCGCCAGCAGCCGTCTGGACACTACCCAAGAGACCCAGTACTTC
TRBV7-9	TRBJ2-1	TRBD2	many	CASSFQAGVDDEQFF	TGTGCCAGCAGCTTTCAAGCGGGAGTAGATGATGAGCAGTTCTTC
TRBV15	TRBJ2-3	TRBD2	many	CATSLGGREADTQYF	TGTGCCACCAGCCTGGGGGGGAGAGAAGCAGATACGCAGTATTTT
TRBV5-6	TRBJ2-5	TRBD2	many	CASSWGRASGAQETQYF	TGTGCCAGCAGCTGGGGGCGGGCTAGCGGGGCCCAAGAGACCCAGTACTTC
TRBV27	TRBJ2-7	-	few	CASSLFLSYEQYF	TGTGCCAGCAGTTTATTTCTTTCCTACGAGCAGTACTTC
TRBV10-3	TRBJ2-5	-	few	CAISVGQTQETQYF	TGTGCCATCAGTGTCGGGCAGACCCAAGAGACCCAGTACTTC
TRBV10-3	TRBJ2-3	-	many	CAISEGKKTGRSDTQYF	TGTGCCATCAGTGAGGGGAAAAAGACAGGGAGGTCAGATACGCAGTATTTT
TRBV20-1	TRBJ2-4	-	many	CSARDSIQYF	TGCAGTGCTAGAGACAGTATTCAGTACTTC
TRBV7-2	TRBJ2-7	TRBD2	many	CASSPRTSGGTYEQYF	TGTGCCAGCAGCCCACGGACTAGCGGGGGAACCTACGAGCAGTACTTC
TRBV2	TRBJ1-1	-	many	CASNPFGTEAFF	TGTGCCAGCAATCCTTTTGGCACTGAAGCTTTCTTT
TRBV18	TRBJ2-7	TRBD2	many	CASSQASGRSSYEQYF	TGTGCCAGCTCACAGGCTAGCGGTCGAAGCTCCTACGAGCAGTACTTC
TRBV20-1	TRBJ2-1	-	many	CSAWPQGYNEQFF	TGCAGTGCCTGGCCACAGGGTTACAATGAGCAGTTCTTC
TRBV6-5	TRBJ1-2	-	many	CASSYVSVHRDGPGYTF	TGTGCCAGCAGTTACGTTAGCGTTCATAGGGACGGTCCGGGCTACACCTTC
TRBV11-2	TRBJ2-2	-	many	CASSFGQANTGELFF	TGTGCCAGCAGCTTCGGGCAGGCGAACACCGGGGAGCTGTTTTTT
TRBV24-1	TRBJ1-5	-	many	CATSDGRSNQPQHF	TGTGCCACCAGTGATGGGCGTAGCAATCAGCCCCAGCATTTT
TRBV18	TRBJ2-2	TRBD2	-	CASSPLAGGRTGELFF	TGTGCCAGCTCACCTCTAGCGGGAGGCCGGACCGGGGAGCTGTTTTTT
TRBV5-1	TRBJ1-1	-	many	CASSLGTMNTEAFF	TGCGCCAGCAGCTTGGGTACAATGAACACTGAAGCTTTCTTT
TRBV5-1	TRBJ2-5	TRBD2	many	CASARGVTHETQYF	TGCGCTTCGGCCCGGGGGGTAACCCACGAGACCCAGTACTTC
TRBV5-1	TRBJ2-2	TRBD2	-	CASSQVPGLAGRNTGELFF	TGCGCCAGCAGCCAAGTTCCGGGACTAGCGGGACGAAACACCGGGGAGCTGTTTTTT
TRBV27	TRBJ2-7	TRBD2	many	CASSPRLAGVGEQYF	TGTGCCAGCAGTCCGAGACTAGCGGGAGTGGGTGAGCAGTACTTC
TRBV10-3	TRBJ2-7	-	many	CAITAGQGKGFDEQYF	TGTGCCATCACCGCCGGGCAGGGAAAAGGCTTCGACGAGCAGTACTTC
TRBV27	TRBJ2-2	TRBD1	many	CASSLRTGGELFF	TGTGCCAGCAGTTTGAGGACAGGCGGGGAGCTGTTTTTT
TRBV9	TRBJ2-1	TRBD2	-	CASSLSGDLGNEQFF	TGTGCCAGCAGCCTAAGCGGGGACTTAGGGAATGAGCAGTTCTTC
TRBV29-1	TRBJ2-2	-	many	CSVAKRMNTGELFF	TGCAGCGTTGCGAAGCGAATGAACACCGGGGAGCTGTTTTTT
TRBV20-1	TRBJ2-1	-	-	CSARAGRTSSYNEQFF	TGCAGTGCTAGAGCAGGACGAACTAGCTCCTACAATGAGCAGTTCTTC
TRBV7-9	TRBJ1-2	TRBD1	-	CASSPEGRGQDYGYTF	TGTGCCAGCAGCCCCGAGGGCAGGGGGCAGGACTATGGCTACACCTTC
TRBV7-9	TRBJ2-2	TRBD1	many	CASSLPAPGQGANTGELFF	TGTGCCAGCAGCTTACCTGCTCCGGGACAGGGGGCGAACACCGGGGAGCTGTTTTTT
TRBV28	TRBJ2-6	-	many	CASSPDSSGANVLTF	TGTGCCAGCAGTCCTGACAGCTCTGGGGCCAACGTCCTGACTTTC
TRBV29-1	TRBJ2-1	TRBD2	many	CSVLFNGLAGEQFF	TGCAGCGTTTTATTTAATGGACTAGCGGGTGAGCAGTTCTTC
TRBV6-6	TRBJ2-2	-	many	CASSLAGGGELFF	TGTGCCAGCAGCCTCGCCGGGGGCGGGGAGCTGTTTTTT
TRBV20-1	TRBJ2-2	TRBD1	many	CSAPKGTGYAGELFF	TGCAGTGCTCCTAAAGGGACAGGGTATGCCGGGGAGCTGTTTTTT
TRBV20-1	TRBJ2-3	TRBD2	many	CSAISGLVITSTDTQYF	TGCAGTGCTATTTCGGGACTAGTCATTACTAGCACAGATACGCAGTATTTT
TRBV11-3	TRBJ2-1	-	many	CASSLGEGASGYNEQFF	TGTGCCAGCAGCCTAGGGGAGGGGGCTAGCGGGTACAATGAGCAGTTCTTC
TRBV5-1	TRBJ1-1	-	many	CASSLVPGLMNTEAFF	TGCGCCAGCAGCTTGGTGCCAGGGCTCATGAACACTGAAGCTTTCTTT
TRBV28	TRBJ2-2	-	-	CASINPDPGPNTGELFF	TGTGCCAGCATCAACCCAGATCCGGGACCGAACACCGGGGAGCTGTTTTTT
TRBV7-3	TRBJ2-1	-	many	CASSSGLNNEQFF	TGTGCCAGCAGCTCCGGACTAAACAATGAGCAGTTCTTC
TRBV5-1	TRBJ2-1	TRBD1	many	CASSGARTGRSNEQFF	TGCGCCAGCAGCGGGGCTCGGACAGGGCGGAGCAATGAGCAGTTCTTC
TRBV7-3	TRBJ2-1	-	many	CASSSGAQNEQFF	TGTGCCAGCAGCTCCGGGGCGCAAAATGAGCAGTTCTTC
TRBV2	TRBJ2-7	-	many	CASSLGQEGEQYF	TGTGCCAGCAGTCTAGGACAGGAGGGCGAGCAGTACTTC
TRBV4-1	TRBJ1-5	-	many	CASSQIGQGSHQPQHF	TGCGCCAGCAGCCAGATTGGTCAGGGGTCCCATCAGCCCCAGCATTTT
TRBV5-4	TRBJ2-3	-	many	CASSPRWGEGTDTQYF	TGTGCCAGCAGCCCCCGTTGGGGGGAAGGCACAGATACGCAGTATTTT
TRBV5-1	TRBJ2-1	TRBD1	many	CASSPGTGSYNEQFF	TGCGCCAGCAGTCCCGGGACAGGGTCCTACAATGAGCAGTTCTTC
TRBV4-1	TRBJ2-5	TRBD1	many	CASSPDRVETQYF	TGCGCCAGCAGCCCGGACAGGGTGGAGACCCAGTACTTC
TRBV28	TRBJ2-2	-	few	CASRFPEGTANTGELFF	TGTGCCAGCAGATTCCCGGAAGGGACTGCGAACACCGGGGAGCTGTTTTTT
TRBV12-3/TRBV12-4	TRBJ2-5	TRBD2	-	CTSSVTTSGGETQYF	TGTACCAGCAGCGTCACCACTAGCGGGGGGGAGACACAGTACTTC
TRBV20-1	TRBJ2-7	-	few	CSASSLSVLSSYEQYF	TGCAGTGCTAGCAGTCTATCCGTCCTAAGCTCCTACGAGCAGTACTTC
TRBV5-1	TRBJ2-1	TRBD2	many	CASSLDLAGDNEQFF	TGCGCCAGCAGCTTGGATCTAGCGGGAGACAATGAGCAGTTCTTC
TRBV5-1	TRBJ1-4	TRBD1	many	CASSLSGGREKLFF	TGCGCCAGCAGCTTGTCAGGGGGTCGTGAAAAACTGTTTTTT
TRBV29-1	TRBJ2-7	-	many	CSVLYQETSYEQYF	TGCAGCGTTCTTTACCAGGAGACATCCTACGAGCAGTACTTC
TRBV7-2	TRBJ2-3	TRBD1	many	CASSSWAGGAGDTQYF	TGTGCCAGCAGCTCTTGGGCAGGGGGCGCGGGAGATACGCAGTATTTT
TRBV7-9	TRBJ2-5	TRBD1	many	CASRGQGLQETQYF	TGTGCCAGCAGAGGACAGGGCCTGCAAGAGACCCAGTACTTC
TRBV20-1	TRBJ2-3	-	many	CSARRGSTDTQYF	TGCAGTGCTAGACGGGGGAGCACAGATACGCAGTATTTT